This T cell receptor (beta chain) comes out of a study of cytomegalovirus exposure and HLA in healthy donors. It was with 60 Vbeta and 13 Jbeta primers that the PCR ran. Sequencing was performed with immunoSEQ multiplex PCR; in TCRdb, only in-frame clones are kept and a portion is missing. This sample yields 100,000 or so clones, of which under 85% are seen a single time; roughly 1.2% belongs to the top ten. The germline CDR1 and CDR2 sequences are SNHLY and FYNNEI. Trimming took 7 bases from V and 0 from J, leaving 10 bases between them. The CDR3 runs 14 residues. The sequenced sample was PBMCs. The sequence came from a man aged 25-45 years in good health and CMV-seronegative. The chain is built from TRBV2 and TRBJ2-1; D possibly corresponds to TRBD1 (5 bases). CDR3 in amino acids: CASTTESSYNEQFF. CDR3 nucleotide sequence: TGTGCCAGCACGACAGAGAGCTCCTACAATGAGCAGTTCTTC.